This passage covers 7 T cell receptor beta chains from one sample sequenced in a study of CD8+ T cells in alopecia areata. Treatment in this sample: oral pan-JAK inhibitor, 5-10 mg twice daily. RNA extraction was followed by reverse transcription into cDNA, which acted as the sequencing template. Profiling relied on immunoSEQ multiplex PCR, and the TCRdb table lists in-frame clones only, not all of them. The sample consists of fewer than 250,000 clones, approximately 40% of them appearing once. The sample consisted of CD4+ T cells sorted from blood, taken at approximately week 36, from a patient treated with tofacitinib. The receptors were gathered from a human donor with alopecia areata.

V usage is TRBV5-5 and J usage is TRBJ2-7; no reliable D call. Germline V gives CDR1 SGHKS, CDR2 YYEKEE (reference sequence). V lost 0 bases and J lost 7, with 14 bases in between. This CDR3 spans 14 amino acids. The CDR3 sequence is CASSLDTQIREQYF. The CDR3 DNA reads TGTGCCAGCAGCTTGGATACACAGATAAGGGAGCAGTACTTC.

DNA for the CDR3: TGCGCCAGCAGCCCACCTCGACAGGGTACCCAAGAGACCCAGTACTTC. Its translation: CASSPPRQGTQETQYF. J is TRBJ2-5 and V is TRBV4-1; TRBD1 agrees at 7 bases. This CDR3 comprises 16 residues. Per the germline V gene, CDR1 is MGHRA and CDR2 is YSYEKL. V lost 4 bases and J lost 1; bases outside the gene matches: 9.

The chain has TRBV29-1 and TRBJ2-3; TRBD2 agrees at 9 bases. The CDR3 consists of 14 residues. J was trimmed by 4 bases and V by 3 bases; bases with no gene match: 5. Per germline, CDR1 SQVTM and CDR2 ANQGSEA. The CDR3 loop is CSVEGSGSPDTQYF. The CDR3 DNA follows: TGCAGCGTTGAGGGTAGCGGGAGCCCAGATACGCAGTATTTT.

The genes are TRBV2 and TRBJ2-7; tentatively, D is TRBD1 or TRBD2 (6 bases each). Looked up from germline, CDR1 is SNHLY and CDR2 is FYNNEI. The CDR3 length is 15 residues. V was trimmed by 8 bases and J by 0 bases, leaving 17 bases between them. CDR3 residues: CASVQGRGSSYEQYF. CDR3 DNA: TGTGCCAGCGTTCAGGGGCGGGGCAGCTCCTACGAGCAGTACTTC.

This clone was recorded a few times. J is TRBJ2-1 and V is TRBV7-2; D is unresolved. Per the germline V gene, CDR1 is SGHTA and CDR2 is FQGNSA. V lost 7 bases and J 4 bases, leaving 5 bases between the germline ends. The CDR3 runs 11 residues. CDR3 residues: CASTYYNEQFF. In DNA, the CDR3 is TGTGCCAGCACCTATTACAATGAGCAGTTCTTC.

This sequence joins TRBV30 and TRBJ2-1; weak D call: TRBD2 (5 bases). Per germline, CDR1 GTSNPN and CDR2 SVGIG (reference sequence). The CDR3 spans 12 residues. Between the trimmed V and J ends, which lost 2 bases and 9 bases, there was a span of 11 bases. The CDR3 loop reads CAWSLSGGEQFF. CDR3 bases: TGTGCCTGGAGTTTAAGCGGTGGTGAGCAGTTCTTC.

This clone was found a few times. The CDR3 coding sequence is TGCGCCAGCAGCCAAGACGGCAGGGCAAATCAGCCCCAGCATTTT. This sequence encodes CASSQDGRANQPQHF. The gene calls are TRBV4-1 and TRBJ1-5, with D perhaps TRBD1 (5 bases). From germline, CDR1 is MGHRA and CDR2 YSYEKL. The CDR3 loop spans 15 amino acids. Trimming pared 0 bases from V and 4 bases from J, leaving 10 bases between.